This paragraph reports one T cell receptor beta chain. The antigen is undetermined. The ends lost 0 bases at V and 4 bases at J; junction bases unmatched: 7. Germline CDR1 and CDR2: SGHKS and YYEKEE (reference sequence). The CDR3 extends over 16 amino acids. This record belongs to a study of T cell repertoires in cytomegalovirus infection. Overall study: Indications came from public TCR beta signatures; they pointed to CMV infection and to a matching HLA type. Study outcomes and limitations: CMV-specific TCR beta clonotypes restricted by HLA-C dominated the ex vivo response. Using cumulative public TCR beta family frequency, the authors identified those who carried CMV together with the relevant HLA.

TCRdb re-analysed the reads in MiXCR, keeping a single row per CDR3 protein. The table includes around 270,000 distinct CDR3 sequences, approximately 9.2% detected once. The sequence came from a human donor in good health (CMV status not recorded). Some clones in this sample may be carry-over from other donors' samples. This chain joins TRBV5-5 and TRBJ2-5; 9 nucleotides line up with TRBD1. Material for sequencing was PBMCs. The CDR3 sequence: CASSLGGTGIPETQYF. Written as DNA, the CDR3 is TGTGCCAGCAGCTTGGGAGGGACAGGGATCCCAGAGACCCAGTACTTC.